The T cell receptor beta chain described here comes from a study of control samples from healthy donors and cancer patients. The CDR3 loop spans 18 amino acids. The ends lost 7 bases at V and 0 bases at J; junction bases unmatched: 14. Germline CDR1 LNHDA, CDR2 SQIVND (reference sequence). TCRdb's table, derived via immunoSEQ multiplex PCR, lists solely in-frame clones and lacks some. The top ten clones hold 2% to 3% of a sample with about 120,000 clones, around nine tenths of them seen once. The sequence was obtained from a woman between 65 and 79 years old in good health. The sequenced sample was blood. The rearrangement joins TRBV19 to TRBJ2-1; TRBD1 matches at 8 bases. CDR3 nucleotide sequence: TGTGCCAGTACCCCGGGGTGGGGACAGGCGTTCTCCTACAATGAGCAGTTCTTC. Protein sequence: CASTPGWGQAFSYNEQFF.